The 29 T cell receptor beta chains below come from one sample, sequenced in a study of blood T cell repertoires in COVID-19. Method: immunoSEQ multiplex PCR; TCRdb's copy keeps in-frame clones and lacks some. The sample has around 200,000 clones, about 85% seen once. Material for sequencing was peripheral blood. These TCRs come from a person aged 70 to 79 with COVID-19, enrolled during active disease.

V usage is TRBV5-1 and J usage is TRBJ2-2; D is unclear. This CDR3 is built from 15 residues. Germline loops: CDR1 SGHRS, CDR2 YFSETQ. Between the trimmed V and J ends, which lost 0 bases and 1 base, there was a span of 7 bases. The CDR3 region is CASSLANRNTGELFF. In DNA form, the CDR3 reads TGCGCCAGCAGCTTGGCCAATAGGAACACCGGGGAGCTGTTTTTT.

The chain links TRBV19 to TRBJ2-5, with D maybe TRBD1 (6 bases). Germline V gene sequence: CDR1 LNHDA, CDR2 SQIVND (reference sequence). This CDR3 is 16 amino acids long. Trimming shortened V by 3 bases and J by 2 bases, and 16 bases separated the two germline ends. The CDR3 coding sequence is TGTGCCAGTAGTATCGGGACACTCATAGCACAAGAGACCCAGTACTTC. As protein: CASSIGTLIAQETQYF.

The J gene is TRBJ2-7, the V gene TRBV7-6; possibly TRBD1 for D (6 bases). The CDR3 is made up of 15 amino acids. Germline V gene data show CDR1 as SGHVS and CDR2 as FNYEAQ. Trimming cost V 5 bases and J 7 bases, with 21 bases left between them. CDR3 in DNA: TGTGCCAGCAGCCTGAATCCCCGATTGAGGGGGGAGCAGTACTTC. Translating gives CASSLNPRLRGEQYF.

V usage is TRBV11-3 and J usage is TRBJ2-1; TRBD2 is a possible D gene (5 bases). The germline V gene encodes CDR1 SGHNT and CDR2 YENEEA. The CDR3 spans 14 residues. Trimming pared 1 base from V and 6 bases from J, leaving 10 bases between. The DNA for the CDR3 is TGTGCCAGCAGCTTAGGCGGGTTCAGCAATGAGCAGTTCTTC. It yields the protein CASSLGGFSNEQFF.

The chain carries TRBV5-6 and TRBJ1-6; D gene ambiguous. Germline CDR1 and CDR2: SGHDT and YYEEEE. V lost 7 bases and J lost 6, with 14 bases in between. The CDR3 is 14 residues long. In DNA, the CDR3 is TGTGCCAGCCGCCCCCCCACGGTTAATTCACCCCTCCACTTT. Translated: CASRPPTVNSPLHF.

This sequence joins TRBV5-5 and TRBJ2-5; 9 bases fit TRBD2. Trimming took 5 bases from V and 5 from J; bases not matched to a gene: 10. The CDR3 is 15 residues long. Germline assignment: CDR1 SGHKS and CDR2 YYEKEE (reference sequence). The CDR3 spells CASSYTGLAMETQYF. The CDR3 coding sequence is TGTGCCAGCAGTTATACCGGACTAGCGATGGAGACCCAGTACTTC.

On this clone: One end of the junction varies from germline; a read error may be responsible. This chain joins TRBV18 and TRBJ1-4; D is possibly TRBD1 (6 bases). The CDR3 totals 13 residues. Germline V lookup: CDR1 KGHSH, CDR2 LQKENI. The CDR3 loop reads CASSPQEQGPLIF. In nucleotides, the CDR3 is TGTGCCAGCTCACCACAAGAACAGGGCCCTTTGATTTTT.

This clone was seen more than once but under ten times. The J gene is TRBJ1-6, the V gene TRBV7-3; weak D call: TRBD1 (5 bases). CDR1 is SGHTA, CDR2 FQGTGA, per germline. The CDR3 runs 14 residues. V was trimmed by 5 bases and J by 7 bases, leaving 12 bases between them. CDR3 DNA sequence: TGTGCCAGCAGCGGAGGGACGGACAATTCACCCCTCCACTTT. Protein: CASSGGTDNSPLHF.

J is TRBJ2-7 and V is TRBV28, with TRBD1 matching over 7 bases. The CDR3 runs 14 residues. The V gene end was trimmed by 2 bases and the J gene end by 7 bases; junction bases not matched to a gene: 8. Germline V gene lookup returns CDR1 MDHEN and CDR2 SYDVKM. CDR3 loop: CASSLRQGDQEQYF. As DNA, the CDR3 is TGTGCCAGCAGTTTACGGCAGGGGGATCAGGAGCAGTACTTC.

The chain couples TRBV2 to TRBJ1-1; no definite D call. Trimming stripped 6 bases from V and 2 bases from J, with 10 bases between. Germline V gene lookup returns CDR1 SNHLY and CDR2 FYNNEI. The CDR3 sequence is 13 residues long. For the CDR3, the DNA is TGTGCCAGCAGAAGAGAAATCAACACTGAAGCTTTCTTT. Its translation: CASRREINTEAFF.

This chain connects TRBV4-1 to TRBJ1-1; the D is unclear. Per the germline V gene, CDR1 is MGHRA and CDR2 is YSYEKL. The CDR3 is 14 residues long. V was shortened by 4 bases and J by 5 bases, with 14 bases between the two germline ends. In DNA form, the CDR3 reads TGCGCCAGCAGCCGGGTTGGTGAGCGAACTGAAGCTTTCTTT. Translating it yields CASSRVGERTEAFF.

This clone turned up a few times. J is TRBJ2-3 and V is TRBV7-3; 10 bases match TRBD1. The length of the CDR3 is 17 residues. The germline V gene has CDR1 SGHTA and CDR2 FQGTGA. The trim removed 0 bases at V and 5 bases at J, leaving 8 bases unmatched. The CDR3 region has the DNA TGTGCCAGCAGCTTAACGTTGGGGACAGGGGTGAGAGATACGCAGTATTTT. This gives the protein CASSLTLGTGVRDTQYF.

The V and J genes are TRBV6-5 and TRBJ1-6; 7 bases agree with TRBD1. Germline V gene lookup returns CDR1 MNHEY and CDR2 SVGAGI. The CDR3 is 13 amino acids. The ends lost 5 bases at V and 9 bases at J; junction bases unmatched: 4. The CDR3 sequence is CASSQYRGSPLHF. Here the CDR3 DNA reads TGTGCCAGCAGTCAGTACAGGGGTTCACCCCTCCACTTT.

The CDR3, as DNA: TGCGCCAGCAGCTATCAAGGACTAGCGGTACAAGAGACCCAGTACTTC. Translating gives CASSYQGLAVQETQYF. This chain uses TRBV5-1 with TRBJ2-5; 10 bases fit TRBD2. Germline V gene data show CDR1 as SGHRS and CDR2 as YFSETQ. Trimming took 3 bases from V and 2 from J; bases not matched to a gene: 7. CDR3 size: 16 residues.

The CDR3 spells CASSITTGPGQVTGELFF. The CDR3, as DNA: TGTGCCAGCAGTATTACAACAGGTCCGGGACAGGTCACCGGGGAGCTGTTTTTT. V usage is TRBV11-2 and J usage is TRBJ2-2; 8 bases align to TRBD1. This CDR3 is built from 18 residues. J was trimmed by 4 bases and V by 6 bases; bases with no gene match: 16. Germline V lookup: CDR1 SGHAT, CDR2 FQNNGV.

The chain carries TRBV18 and TRBJ2-1; D might be TRBD2 (6 bases). Between the trimmed V and J ends, which lost 3 bases and 10 bases, there was a span of 13 bases. The CDR3 consists of 13 residues. CDR1 KGHSH and CDR2 LQKENI come from the germline V gene. CDR3 region: CASSPPSAREQFF. In DNA, the CDR3 is TGTGCCAGCTCACCTCCTAGCGCGAGGGAGCAGTTCTTC.

The V gene is TRBV20-1, the J gene TRBJ1-1; possible D gene TRBD1, 6 bases. The germline V and J ends were trimmed by 3 bases and 0 bases, with 11 bases remaining between them. The length of the CDR3 is 14 residues. Per the germline V gene, CDR1 is DFQATT and CDR2 is SNEGSKA (reference sequence). CDR3 sequence reads: CSASSGAMNTEAFF. Written as DNA, the CDR3 is TGCAGTGCTAGTTCAGGGGCCATGAACACTGAAGCTTTCTTT.

The CDR3 nucleotides read TGTGCCAGCAGTTTTGTGGGGACAGGGTTCGGCGAGCAGTACTTC. This sequence encodes CASSFVGTGFGEQYF. The chain combines TRBV28 with TRBJ2-7; 9 nucleotides align to TRBD1. There are 15 residues in the CDR3. Germline trimming cut 3 bases from V and 6 bases from J; bases unmatched to any gene: 9. Looked up from germline, CDR1 is MDHEN and CDR2 is SYDVKM.

V gene TRBV5-1 combines with J gene TRBJ2-1, with TRBD1 as a possible D gene (6 bases). Per the germline V gene, CDR1 is SGHRS and CDR2 is YFSETQ. This CDR3 is built from 15 residues. V dropped 0 bases and J dropped 2 bases, with 9 bases sitting between them. In nucleotides, the CDR3 is TGCGCCAGCAGCTTGGATGGACAGACCTACAATGAGCAGTTCTTC. This codes for CASSLDGQTYNEQFF.

This sequence joins TRBV7-2 and TRBJ1-6; no clear D gene. V was shortened by 4 bases and J by 9 bases, with 7 bases between the two germline ends. This CDR3 spans 12 amino acids. Germline assignment: CDR1 SGHTA and CDR2 FQGNSA. The CDR3, as DNA: TGTGCCAGCAGCTCCGTGCGTTCACCCCTCCACTTT. It codes for CASSSVRSPLHF.

This clone was counted once. The chain is built from TRBV5-1 and TRBJ1-4, with D perhaps matching TRBD1 (6 bases). CDR1 is SGHRS, CDR2 YFSETQ, per germline. This CDR3 contains 15 residues. With 4 bases removed from V and 4 bases from J, the gap between germline ends came to 14 bases. CDR3 in amino acids: CASSPGVGGNEKLFF. The CDR3 DNA follows: TGCGCCAGCAGCCCCGGGGTAGGGGGTAATGAAAAACTGTTTTTT.

The chain links TRBV18 to TRBJ2-2, with D unresolved. Germline lookup yields CDR1 KGHSH and CDR2 LQKENI. V was clipped by 2 bases and J by 1 base, with 5 bases between them. This CDR3 is built from 14 residues. The CDR3 is CASSPNKNTGELFF. The CDR3 DNA reads TGTGCCAGCTCACCAAACAAGAACACCGGGGAGCTGTTTTTT.

V is TRBV21-1 and J is TRBJ1-4. TRBV21-1 is tagged as a pseudogene. The CDR3 is 14 residues long. CDR3 in amino acids: CASSKSDGSEKLFF. CDR3 DNA: TGTGCCAGCAGCAAATCCGATGGGAGTGAAAAACTGTTTTTT.

The chain couples TRBV15 to TRBJ2-5, with 11 bases matching TRBD2. Germline-derived CDR1 and CDR2 are LNHNV and YYDKDF (reference sequence). This CDR3 spans 19 amino acids. The junction had 13 bases not matched to a gene; V was cut back by 0 bases and J by 4 bases. CDR3 in amino acids: CATSRDITTSGSGVETQYF. CDR3 sequence (DNA): TGTGCCACCAGCAGAGATATTACAACTAGCGGGAGTGGAGTAGAGACCCAGTACTTC.

The chain employs TRBV5-1 and TRBJ2-7; the match to TRBD1 covers 8 bases. J gave up 4 bases and V 0 bases, and 6 bases lay outside the gene matches. This CDR3 is 15 amino acids long. CDR1 is SGHRS and CDR2 is YFSETQ in the germline V gene. CDR3 in amino acids: CASSLEPGGRYEQYF. The CDR3 bases are TGCGCCAGCAGCTTGGAACCAGGGGGCCGGTACGAGCAGTACTTC. The whole variable domain, remainder taken from reference TRBV5-1 and TRBJ2-7, is KAGVTQTPRYLIKTRGQQVTLSCSPISGHRSVSWYQQTPGQGLQFLFEYFSETQRNKGNFPGRFSGRQFSNSRSEMNVSTLELGDSALYLCASSLEPGGRYEQYFGPGTRLTVT.

The chain carries TRBV5-5 and TRBJ2-3; 8 positions match TRBD1. Germline values: CDR1 SGHKS, CDR2 YYEKEE (reference sequence). The junction had 10 bases not matched to a gene; V was cut back by 4 bases and J by 0 bases. The length of the CDR3 is 17 residues. The CDR3 DNA sequence: TGTGCCAGCAGCCCCGGACAGGGAGTTTCTAGCACAGATACGCAGTATTTT. This encodes CASSPGQGVSSTDTQYF.

This clone was detected a few times. The DNA for the CDR3 is TGTGCCAGCAGCTGGGGGACTGGTGGGTACGAGCAGTACTTC. Protein: CASSWGTGGYEQYF. The gene calls are TRBV5-8 and TRBJ2-7, with D possibly being TRBD2 (6 bases). The CDR3 length is 14 residues. Germline V lookup: CDR1 SGHTS, CDR2 YDEGEE. Trimming cost V 3 bases and J 4 bases, with 14 bases left between them.

This chain's CDR3 is CASRSKGQGAAHNQPQHF. CDR3 bases: TGTGCCAGCAGATCCAAGGGACAGGGAGCGGCCCACAATCAGCCCCAGCATTTT. The chain joins TRBV27 to TRBJ1-5, with 9 bases matching TRBD1. The CDR3 is 18 residues long. Unmatched junction bases numbered 15, after V lost 6 bases and J lost 3 bases. CDR1 and CDR2 from the germline V gene are MNHEY and SMNVEV (reference sequence).

The CDR3, as DNA: TGTGCCAGCAGAAGACAGCAAGAGACCCAGTACTTC. This codes for CASRRQQETQYF. The rearrangement links TRBV12-3 or TRBV12-4 to TRBJ2-5; D is perhaps TRBD1 (5 bases). This CDR3 has 12 amino acids. V lost 6 bases to trimming and J lost 2 bases, with 7 bases between them.